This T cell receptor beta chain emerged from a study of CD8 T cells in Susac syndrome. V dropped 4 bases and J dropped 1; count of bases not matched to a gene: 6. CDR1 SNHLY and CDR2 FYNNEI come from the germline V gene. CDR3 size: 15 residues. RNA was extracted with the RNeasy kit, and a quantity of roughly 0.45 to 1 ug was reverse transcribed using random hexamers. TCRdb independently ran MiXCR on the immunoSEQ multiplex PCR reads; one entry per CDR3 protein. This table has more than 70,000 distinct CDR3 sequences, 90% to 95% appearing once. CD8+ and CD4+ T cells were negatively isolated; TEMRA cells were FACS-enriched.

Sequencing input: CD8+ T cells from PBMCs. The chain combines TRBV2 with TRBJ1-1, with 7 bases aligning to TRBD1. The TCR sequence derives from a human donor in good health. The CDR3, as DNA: TGTGCCAGCAGTGGGGACAGCTTGGCGAACACTGAAGCTTTCTTT. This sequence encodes CASSGDSLANTEAFF.